This T cell receptor (beta chain) was sequenced in a study of T-cell reconstitution after alpha-beta-depleted transplantation in children. The V segment lost 3 bases and the J segment 4 bases; nucleotides outside the gene matches: 5. The CDR3 consists of 14 residues. Germline V gene sequence: CDR1 DFQATT, CDR2 SNEGSKA (reference sequence). Study results and limitations: Reportedly, roughly two months post-transplant, alpha-beta T cells arose from several hundred expanded graft clones. Recipient T cells and thymic progenitors that survived gave rise to the high TCRbeta diversity observed at day 60 in some patients.

For TCRbeta, the library was prepared with unique molecular identifiers. Using its own MiXCR run on the PCR reads, TCRdb lists one record per CDR3 protein. The sample holds about 980,000 distinct CDR3 sequences, about 31% seen once. This clonotype was picked up a small number of times. Its cognate antigen is unknown. The sequencing used PBMCs, mostly from graft donor cells, collected 360 days after TCRalphabeta/CD19-depleted stem cell transplant. The V call is TRBV20-1, the J call TRBJ2-3; 9 positions agree with TRBD2. The receptor was isolated from a boy under two years old who had a stem cell transplant for SCID, so the T cells may come from the graft donor. CDR3 in amino acids: CSASPAGGADTQYF. CDR3 bases: TGCAGTGCTAGTCCAGCGGGGGGCGCAGATACGCAGTATTTT.